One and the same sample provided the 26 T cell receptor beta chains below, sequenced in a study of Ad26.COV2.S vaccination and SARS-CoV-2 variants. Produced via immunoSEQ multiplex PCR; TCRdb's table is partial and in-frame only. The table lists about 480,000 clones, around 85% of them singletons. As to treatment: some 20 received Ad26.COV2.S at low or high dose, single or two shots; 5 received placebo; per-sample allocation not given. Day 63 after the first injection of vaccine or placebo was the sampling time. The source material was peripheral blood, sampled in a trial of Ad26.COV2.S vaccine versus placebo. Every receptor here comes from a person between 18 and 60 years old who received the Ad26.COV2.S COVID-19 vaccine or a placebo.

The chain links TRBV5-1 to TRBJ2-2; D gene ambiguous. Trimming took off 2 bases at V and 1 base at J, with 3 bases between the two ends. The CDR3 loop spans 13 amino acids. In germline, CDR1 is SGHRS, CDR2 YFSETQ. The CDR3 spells CASSFLNTGELFF. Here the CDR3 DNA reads TGCGCCAGCAGCTTCTTGAACACCGGGGAGCTGTTTTTT.

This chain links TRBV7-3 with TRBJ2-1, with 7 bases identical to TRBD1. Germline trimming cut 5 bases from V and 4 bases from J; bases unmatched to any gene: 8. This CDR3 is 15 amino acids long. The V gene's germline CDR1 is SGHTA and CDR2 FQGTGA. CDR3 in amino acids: CASSPTGAQYNEQFF. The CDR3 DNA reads TGTGCCAGCAGCCCAACAGGGGCACAATACAATGAGCAGTTCTTC. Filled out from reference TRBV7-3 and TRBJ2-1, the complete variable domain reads GAGVSQTPSNKVTEKGKYVELRCDPISGHTALYWYRQSLGQGPEFLIYFQGTGAADDSGLPNDRFFAVRPEGSVSTLKIQRTERGDSAVYLCASSPTGAQYNEQFFGPGTRLTVL.

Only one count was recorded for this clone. CDR3 protein: CASSPPAFF. CDR3 bases: TGTGCCAGTAGCCCTCCTGCTTTCTTT. J is TRBJ1-1 and V is TRBV19; no clear D. Germline CDR1 is LNHDA and CDR2 is SQIVND (reference sequence). V dropped 6 bases and J dropped 11 bases, with 7 bases sitting between them. The CDR3 totals 9 residues. Full variable domain (missing parts from reference TRBV19 and TRBJ1-1): DGGITQSPKYLFRKEGQNVTLSCEQNLNHDAMYWYRQDPGQGLRLIYYSQIVNDFQKGDIAEGYSVSREKKESFPLTVTSAQKNPTAFYLCASSPPAFFGQGTRLTVV.

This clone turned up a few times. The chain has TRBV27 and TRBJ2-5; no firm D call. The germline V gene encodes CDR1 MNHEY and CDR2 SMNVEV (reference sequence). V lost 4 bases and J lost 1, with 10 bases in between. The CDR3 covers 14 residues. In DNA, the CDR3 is TGTGCCAGCAGTTCTTGGGCAACCCAAGAGACCCAGTACTTC. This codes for CASSSWATQETQYF.

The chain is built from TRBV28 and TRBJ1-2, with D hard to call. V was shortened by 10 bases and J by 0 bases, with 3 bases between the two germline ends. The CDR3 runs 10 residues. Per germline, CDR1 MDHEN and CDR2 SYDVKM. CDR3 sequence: CATSNYGYTF. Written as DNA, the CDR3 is TGTGCCACCTCTAACTATGGCTACACCTTC.

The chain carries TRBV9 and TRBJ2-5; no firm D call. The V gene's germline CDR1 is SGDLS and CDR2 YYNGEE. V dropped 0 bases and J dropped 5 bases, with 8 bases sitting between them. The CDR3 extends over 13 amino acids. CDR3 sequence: CASSVGDTETQYF. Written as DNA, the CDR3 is TGTGCCAGCAGCGTAGGGGATACCGAGACCCAGTACTTC. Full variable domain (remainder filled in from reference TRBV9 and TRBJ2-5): DSGVTQTPKHLITATGQRVTLRCSPRSGDLSVYWYQQSLDQGLQFLIQYYNGEERAKGNILERFSAQQFPDLHSELNLSSLELGDSALYFCASSVGDTETQYFGPGTRLLVL.

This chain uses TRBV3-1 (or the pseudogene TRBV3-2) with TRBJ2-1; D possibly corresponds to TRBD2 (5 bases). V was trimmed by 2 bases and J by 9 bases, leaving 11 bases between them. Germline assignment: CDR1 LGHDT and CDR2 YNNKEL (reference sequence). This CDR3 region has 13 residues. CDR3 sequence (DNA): TGTGCCAGCAGCCAAAGGCGGGCCAGTGAGCAGTTCTTC. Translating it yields CASSQRRASEQFF.

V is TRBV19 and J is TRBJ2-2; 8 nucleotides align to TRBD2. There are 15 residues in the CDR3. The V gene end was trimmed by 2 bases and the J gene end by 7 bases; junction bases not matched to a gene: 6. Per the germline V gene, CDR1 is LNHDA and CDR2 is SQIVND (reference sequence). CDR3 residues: CASSIQRERGGELFF. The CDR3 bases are TGTGCCAGTAGTATACAGCGGGAGAGGGGCGGGGAGCTGTTTTTT.

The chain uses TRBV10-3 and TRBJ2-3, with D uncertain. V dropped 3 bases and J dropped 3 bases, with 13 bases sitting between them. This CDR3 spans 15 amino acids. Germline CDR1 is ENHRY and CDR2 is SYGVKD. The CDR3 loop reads CAISDAGYGTDTQYF. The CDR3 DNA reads TGTGCCATCAGTGATGCCGGGTACGGTACAGATACGCAGTATTTT.

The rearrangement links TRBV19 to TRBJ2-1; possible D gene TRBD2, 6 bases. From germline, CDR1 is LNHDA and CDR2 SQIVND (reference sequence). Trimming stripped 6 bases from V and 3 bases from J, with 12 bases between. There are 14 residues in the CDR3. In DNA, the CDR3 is TGTGCCAGTAGGTCTAGCGAGATCTACAATGAGCAGTTCTTC. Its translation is CASRSSEIYNEQFF.

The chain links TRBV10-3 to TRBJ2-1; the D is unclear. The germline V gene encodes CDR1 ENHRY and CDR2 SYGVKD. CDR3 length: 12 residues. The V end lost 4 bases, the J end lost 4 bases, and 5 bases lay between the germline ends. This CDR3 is CAISATYNEQFF. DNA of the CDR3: TGTGCCATCAGTGCCACGTACAATGAGCAGTTCTTC.

The DNA of the CDR3 is TGTGCCAGCAGCCAGGATAGACAGGGCCAGGCGGGCAATCAGCCCCAGCATTTT. This codes for CASSQDRQGQAGNQPQHF. This sequence joins TRBV4-2 and TRBJ1-5; 7 bases fit TRBD1. This CDR3 spans 18 amino acids. V trimming: 3 bases; J trimming: 2 bases; junction bases outside the gene matches: 13. Germline CDR1 and CDR2: LGHNA and YNFKEQ.

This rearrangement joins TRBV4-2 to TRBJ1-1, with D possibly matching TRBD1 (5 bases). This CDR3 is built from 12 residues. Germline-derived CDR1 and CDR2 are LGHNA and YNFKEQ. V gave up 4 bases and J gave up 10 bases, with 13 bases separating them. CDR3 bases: TGTGCCAGCAGCCCCGCCGCCGGGGGAGCTTTCTTT. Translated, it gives CASSPAAGGAFF.

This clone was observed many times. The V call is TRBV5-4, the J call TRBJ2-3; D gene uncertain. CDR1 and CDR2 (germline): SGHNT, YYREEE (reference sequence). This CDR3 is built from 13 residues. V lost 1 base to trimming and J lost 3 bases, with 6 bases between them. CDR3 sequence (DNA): TGTGCCAGCAGCTTGAGAGGTACAGATACGCAGTATTTT. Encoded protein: CASSLRGTDTQYF.

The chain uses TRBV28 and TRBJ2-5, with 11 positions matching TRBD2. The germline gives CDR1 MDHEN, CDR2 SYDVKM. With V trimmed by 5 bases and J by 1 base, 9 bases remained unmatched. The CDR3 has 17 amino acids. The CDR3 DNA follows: TGTGCCAGCAGTCCTCTGGGACTAGCGGCAAGCCAAGAGACCCAGTACTTC. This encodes CASSPLGLAASQETQYF. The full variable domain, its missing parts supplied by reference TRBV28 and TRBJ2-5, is DVKVTQSSRYLVKRTGEKVFLECVQDMDHENMFWYRQDPGLGLRLIYFSYDVKMKEKGDIPEGYSVSREKKERFSLILESASTNQTSMYLCASSPLGLAASQETQYFGPGTRLLVL.

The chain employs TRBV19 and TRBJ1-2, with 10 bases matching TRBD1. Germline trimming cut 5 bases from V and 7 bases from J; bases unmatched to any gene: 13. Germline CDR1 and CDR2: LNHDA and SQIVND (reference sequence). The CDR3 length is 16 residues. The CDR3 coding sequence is TGTGCCAGTAGTTTCCCACCGGGACAGGGGAGAAGTGGCTACACCTTC. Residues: CASSFPPGQGRSGYTF.

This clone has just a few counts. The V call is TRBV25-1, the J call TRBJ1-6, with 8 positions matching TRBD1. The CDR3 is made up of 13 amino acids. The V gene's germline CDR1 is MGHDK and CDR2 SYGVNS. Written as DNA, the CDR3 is TGTGCAACCCGGGACAGGTATAATTCACCCCTCCACTTT. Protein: CATRDRYNSPLHF. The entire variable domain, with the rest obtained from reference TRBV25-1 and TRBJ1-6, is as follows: EADIYQTPRYLVIGTGKKITLECSQTMGHDKMYWYQQDPGMELHLIHYSYGVNSTEKGDLSSESTVSRIRTEHFPLTLESARPSHTSQYLCATRDRYNSPLHFGNGTRLTVT.

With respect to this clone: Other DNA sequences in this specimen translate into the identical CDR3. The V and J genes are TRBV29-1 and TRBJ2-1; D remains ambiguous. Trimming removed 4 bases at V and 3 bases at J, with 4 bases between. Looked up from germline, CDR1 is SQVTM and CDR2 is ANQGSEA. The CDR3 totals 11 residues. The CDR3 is CSVGGYNEQFF. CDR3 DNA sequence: TGCAGCGTTGGAGGCTACAATGAGCAGTTCTTC.

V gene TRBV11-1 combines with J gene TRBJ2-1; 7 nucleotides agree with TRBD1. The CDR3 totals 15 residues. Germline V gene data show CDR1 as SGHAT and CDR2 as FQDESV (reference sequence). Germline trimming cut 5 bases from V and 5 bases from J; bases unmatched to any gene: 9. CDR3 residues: CASSTELTGNNEQFF. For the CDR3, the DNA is TGTGCCAGCAGCACCGAGCTGACAGGGAACAATGAGCAGTTCTTC.

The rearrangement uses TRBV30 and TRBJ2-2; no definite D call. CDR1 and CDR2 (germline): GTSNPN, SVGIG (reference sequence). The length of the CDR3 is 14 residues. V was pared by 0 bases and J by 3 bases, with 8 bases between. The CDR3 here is CAWSVVGYTGELFF. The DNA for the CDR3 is TGTGCCTGGAGTGTAGTCGGATACACCGGGGAGCTGTTTTTT.

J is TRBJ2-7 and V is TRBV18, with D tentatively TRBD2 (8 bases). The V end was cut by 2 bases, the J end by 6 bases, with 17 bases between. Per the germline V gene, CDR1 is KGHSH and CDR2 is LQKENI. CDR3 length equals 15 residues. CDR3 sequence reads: CASSPNGRGLLEQYF. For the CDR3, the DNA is TGTGCCAGCTCACCAAACGGGAGGGGGCTCCTCGAGCAGTACTTC.

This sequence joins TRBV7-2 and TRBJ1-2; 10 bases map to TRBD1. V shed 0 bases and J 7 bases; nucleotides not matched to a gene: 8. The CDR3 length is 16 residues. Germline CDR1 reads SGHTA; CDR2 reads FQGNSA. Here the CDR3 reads CASSLATGGKMRGYTF. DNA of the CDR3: TGTGCCAGCAGCTTAGCGACAGGGGGCAAAATGCGTGGCTACACCTTC.

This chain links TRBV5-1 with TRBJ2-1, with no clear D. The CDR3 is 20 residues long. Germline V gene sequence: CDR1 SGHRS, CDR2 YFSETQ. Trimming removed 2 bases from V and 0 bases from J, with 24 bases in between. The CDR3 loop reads CASSFPLGSAQMSSYNEQFF. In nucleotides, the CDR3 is TGCGCCAGCAGCTTCCCCCTGGGGTCAGCACAGATGAGCTCCTACAATGAGCAGTTCTTC.

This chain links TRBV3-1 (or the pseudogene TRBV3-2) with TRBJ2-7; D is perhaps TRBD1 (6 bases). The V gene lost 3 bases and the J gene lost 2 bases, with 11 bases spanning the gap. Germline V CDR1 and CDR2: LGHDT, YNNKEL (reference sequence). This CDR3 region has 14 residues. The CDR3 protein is CASSQGHTAYEQYF. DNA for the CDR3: TGTGCCAGCAGCCAGGGACATACAGCCTACGAGCAGTACTTC.

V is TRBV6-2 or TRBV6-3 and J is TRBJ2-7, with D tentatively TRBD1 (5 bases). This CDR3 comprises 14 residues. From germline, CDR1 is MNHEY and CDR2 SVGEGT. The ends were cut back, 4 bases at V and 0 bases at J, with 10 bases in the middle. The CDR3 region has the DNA TGTGCCAGCAGTTCGTACAGGATCTCCTACGAGCAGTACTTC. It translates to CASSSYRISYEQYF.

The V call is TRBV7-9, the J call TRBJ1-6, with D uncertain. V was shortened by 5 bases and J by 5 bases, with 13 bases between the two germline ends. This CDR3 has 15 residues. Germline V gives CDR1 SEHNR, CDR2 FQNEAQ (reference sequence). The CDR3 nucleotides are TGTGCCAGCAGCCCACACGGATCAAATAATTCACCCCTCCACTTT. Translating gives CASSPHGSNNSPLHF.